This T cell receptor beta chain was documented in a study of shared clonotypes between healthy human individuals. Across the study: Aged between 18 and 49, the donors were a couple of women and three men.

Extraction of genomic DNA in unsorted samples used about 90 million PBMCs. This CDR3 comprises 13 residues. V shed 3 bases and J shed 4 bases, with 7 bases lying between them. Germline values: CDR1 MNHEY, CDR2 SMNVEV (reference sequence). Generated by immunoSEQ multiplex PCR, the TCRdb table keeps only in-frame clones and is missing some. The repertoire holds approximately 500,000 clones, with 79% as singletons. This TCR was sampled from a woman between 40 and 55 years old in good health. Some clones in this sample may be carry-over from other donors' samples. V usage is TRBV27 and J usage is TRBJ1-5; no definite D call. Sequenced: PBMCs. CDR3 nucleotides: TGTGCCAGCAGTTTCGACCAGAATCAGCCCCAGCATTTT. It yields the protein CASSFDQNQPQHF.